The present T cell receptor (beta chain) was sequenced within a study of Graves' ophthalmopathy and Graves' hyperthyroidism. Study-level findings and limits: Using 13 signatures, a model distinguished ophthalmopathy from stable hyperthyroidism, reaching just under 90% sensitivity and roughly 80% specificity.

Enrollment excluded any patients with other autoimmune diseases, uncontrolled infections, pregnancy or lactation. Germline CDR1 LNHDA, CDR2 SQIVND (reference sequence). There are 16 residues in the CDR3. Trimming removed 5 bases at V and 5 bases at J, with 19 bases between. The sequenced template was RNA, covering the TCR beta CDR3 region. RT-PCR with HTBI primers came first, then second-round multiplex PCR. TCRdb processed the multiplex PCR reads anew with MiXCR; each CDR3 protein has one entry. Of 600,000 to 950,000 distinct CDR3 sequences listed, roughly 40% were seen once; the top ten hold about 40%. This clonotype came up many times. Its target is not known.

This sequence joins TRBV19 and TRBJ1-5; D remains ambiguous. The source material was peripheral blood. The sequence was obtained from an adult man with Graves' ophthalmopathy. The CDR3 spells CASSVAYPRGDQPQHF. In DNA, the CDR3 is TGTGCCAGTAGTGTTGCCTATCCGAGAGGCGATCAGCCCCAGCATTTT. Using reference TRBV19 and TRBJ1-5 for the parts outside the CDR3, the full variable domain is DGGITQSPKYLFRKEGQNVTLSCEQNLNHDAMYWYRQDPGQGLRLIYYSQIVNDFQKGDIAEGYSVSREKKESFPLTVTSAQKNPTAFYLCASSVAYPRGDQPQHFGDGTRLSIL.